This record looks at one T cell receptor (beta chain) sequence and its context. The V and J ends lost 5 bases and 2 bases respectively, with 13 bases between them. CDR1 SNHLY and CDR2 FYNNEI come from the germline V gene. The CDR3 runs 15 residues. Authors' analysis steps: Reference gene primer amplification gave nucleated cell count estimates. Sequencing used immunoSEQ multiplex PCR; TCRdb keeps in-frame clones, though not all of them. The DNA gave D and trimming, while V, J and clone size come from that table. The table shows around 88,000 clones, with roughly 80% occurring only once. The data derive from a study of blood T cell repertoires in COVID-19. Across the study: Samples came from the United States, Italy and Spain, spanning acute and convalescent COVID-19. T cells, B-cell-depleted T cells, or PBMCs supplied cDNA or gDNA.

The chain links TRBV2 to TRBJ2-1, with D tentatively TRBD1 (6 bases). The source of this sequence is a man aged 55 to 70 with acute or convalescent COVID-19. Sample: peripheral blood. The CDR3 is CASSKQGRPYNEQFF. The CDR3 region has the DNA TGTGCCAGCAGTAAACAGGGTAGACCCTACAATGAGCAGTTCTTC.